This TCR beta chain stems from a study of neurological immune-mediated disorders (dated by TCRdb to about 2019). Regarding the research as a whole: Of the roughly 34 multiple sclerosis patients, around 30 had relapsing-remitting MS and 3 had secondary progressive MS. Using UMI-based sequencing, the study compared peripheral blood TCR-beta repertoires from patients with HTLV-I-associated myelopathy (HAM/TSP), patients with multiple sclerosis, and healthy controls. The cohort was made up of 60 to 75 subjects, consisting of roughly 15 HAM/TSP patients, around 35 multiple sclerosis patients and approximately 20 healthy controls. The 90 to 110 TCR-beta libraries covered PBMC samples along with longitudinal samples, technical triplicates, and paired sorted CD4+ and CD8+ T-cell subsets. What the study reported, not specific to this receptor: The highest TCR clonal expansion was observed in HAM/TSP patients, whereas the lowest was observed in MS patients, even when compared with healthy controls. Repertoires from 18 of 34 MS patients were grouped by phylogenetic analysis into a cluster of related CDR3 sequences, suggesting a possible repertoire-level signature. Across subjects, expanded clones never shared an identical CDR3 amino acid sequence, which suggests that the TCR-beta repertoires in every group were private. The MS cluster showed no association with clinical or MRI features, and the authors stated that larger cohorts are needed.

cDNA synthesis used template-switch 5'RACE with a primer carrying a 10-nucleotide random unique molecular identifier tagging each TCR transcript. Over 180 million TCR-beta sequences, covering 15-18 subjects, were produced in each sequencing run. Total RNA was extracted with the RNeasy kit. The KAPA Real-time Library Amplification kit was used to amplify TCR-beta VDJ regions with primers for the TCR constant region and the 5'RACE anchor. Sample indexes and Illumina adaptors were added in a first PCR, and a second PCR then increased library yield. After Ampure bead purification, the TCR product of roughly 650 bp was size-selected on a 2% E-gel SizeSelection system. Library quality was checked on a Bioanalyzer, concentration was measured with Qubit, and libraries were quantified with the Kapa Library Quantification kit before pooling. Paired-end 2 x 150 bp sequencing of the libraries was performed on an Illumina HiSeq 2500. To increase sequence diversity, roughly 24-32% phiX was spiked into each library pool. The original methods were these. The UMI-based MiGEC pipeline processed quality-filtered reads and removed over 85% of raw TCR sequences during error correction. IMGT germline references were used for alignment of VDJ genes, and clonotypes were defined by a unique CDR3 amino acid sequence together with V-J genes. VDJtools evaluated clonal expansion, Shannon diversity and CDR3 relatedness (CalcPairwiseDistances, ClusterSamples); CLCbio workbench built phylogenetic trees. Clones with at least 8 unique UMIs were defined as expanded, with this threshold being based on coefficient-of-variation modelling across technical triplicates. TCRdb itself trimmed the public reads at Q25 with fastp, ran MiXCR and retained productive beta chains. A single entry per CDR3 protein holds the most common genes and DNA from its merged rows. The V and J calls shown here were made by TCRdb, not taken from the authors' results. The sample table shows under 85,000 distinct CDR3 sequences, and roughly 5% are seen once. The ten most abundant clones make up 5.6% of the sample.

The sample holds many counts of this clonotype. The target of this receptor is not known. Qualities for individual bases were not recorded, and no much larger clone is one base off. Libraries from unsorted PBMCs were made from 2 million PBMCs kept in RNAlater at -80 degrees C until RNA extraction. Multiple sclerosis patients were enrolled in a US clinical protocol evaluating disease progression by magnetic resonance imaging. Peripheral blood was subjected to Ficoll-Hypaque density gradient centrifugation to isolate PBMCs, which were then cryopreserved in liquid nitrogen. Sequences DFQATT (CDR1) and SNEGSKA (CDR2) are obtained from the germline V gene (reference sequence). There are 11 amino acids in the CDR3, from cysteine to phenylalanine inclusive. Left in the record is the CDR3 DNA by itself, 33 bases read in frame from the first base. Trimming costs V 3 bases and J 6 bases, and their ends lie 6 bases apart.

The sequence was obtained from a human donor with multiple sclerosis. The donor label of this sample is uncertain. Sequencing was performed on PBMCs. This sequence uses TRBV20-1 and TRBJ2-1; the D gene remains uncertain. DNA sequence: TGCAGTGCTAGCGGCCTCAATGAGCAGTTCTTC. Protein translation: CSASGLNEQFF.